A selection of T cell receptor beta chains follows, all from one sample in a study of response to subunit inactivated influenza vaccine. One entry per CDR3 protein results from TCRdb running MiXCR on the RT-PCR reads. The sample yields about 520,000 distinct CDR3 sequences, about a tenth seen once. Sequenced here: PBMCs from blood, sampled about 40 days after vaccination. These receptors were taken from a man over 45 who received an inactivated influenza vaccine. The CDR3 runs from the conserved cysteine through the conserved F or W. The order of the fields is J gene, clone size, V gene, D gene, CDR3 protein, CDR3 DNA. D genes are given only for firm matches. Size is omitted from some rows. Given values are once, few, many or a class for expanded clones.

J gene: TRBJ2-3
clone size: many
V gene: TRBV4-3
D gene: -
CDR3 protein: CASSQQGTSTDTQYF
CDR3 DNA: TGCGCCAGCAGCCAACAGGGGACTTCCACAGATACGCAGTATTTT

J gene: TRBJ2-3
clone size: -
V gene: TRBV4-3
D gene: -
CDR3 protein: CASSQMGGTDTQYF
CDR3 DNA: TGCGCCAGCAGCCAAATGGGGGGCACAGATACGCAGTATTTT

J gene: TRBJ2-1
clone size: -
V gene: TRBV28
D gene: -
CDR3 protein: CASYTNPIPEQFF
CDR3 DNA: TGTGCCAGCTACACAAACCCCATCCCAGAGCAGTTCTTC

J gene: TRBJ2-7
clone size: -
V gene: TRBV6-1
D gene: -
CDR3 protein: CASRETHFPSYEQYF
CDR3 DNA: TGTGCCAGCAGGGAAACACATTTCCCCTCTTACGAGCAGTACTTC

J gene: TRBJ1-6
clone size: few
V gene: TRBV14
D gene: TRBD1
CDR3 protein: CASRVGTVNSPLHF
CDR3 DNA: TGTGCCAGCAGGGTCGGGACAGTCAATTCACCCCTCCACTTT

J gene: TRBJ2-7
clone size: few
V gene: TRBV6-1
D gene: TRBD2
CDR3 protein: CASRRLAGGLHEQYF
CDR3 DNA: TGTGCCAGCAGACGACTAGCGGGGGGGCTCCACGAGCAGTACTTC

J gene: TRBJ2-7
clone size: -
V gene: TRBV7-7
D gene: -
CDR3 protein: CASSLGPAELSYEQYF
CDR3 DNA: TGTGCCAGCAGCTTAGGACCAGCGGAGCTCTCCTACGAGCAGTACTTC

J gene: TRBJ2-5
clone size: -
V gene: TRBV20-1
D gene: -
CDR3 protein: CSASSLTRQETQYF
CDR3 DNA: TGCAGTGCTAGTAGTCTGACTCGTCAAGAGACCCAGTACTTC

J gene: TRBJ2-7
clone size: many
V gene: TRBV29-1
D gene: TRBD2
CDR3 protein: CSVETRASGSGEQYF
CDR3 DNA: TGCAGCGTTGAAACGAGGGCTAGCGGGAGTGGCGAGCAGTACTTC

J gene: TRBJ2-4
clone size: many
V gene: TRBV4-1
D gene: TRBD2
CDR3 protein: CASKKAGEAIQYF
CDR3 DNA: TGCGCCAGCAAGAAAGCGGGAGAGGCCATTCAGTACTTC

J gene: TRBJ2-7
clone size: -
V gene: TRBV10-3
D gene: -
CDR3 protein: CAISGGTYEQYF
CDR3 DNA: TGTGCCATCAGTGGGGGGACCTACGAGCAGTACTTC

J gene: TRBJ1-5
clone size: many
V gene: TRBV20-1
D gene: -
CDR3 protein: CSAVQGSQPQHF
CDR3 DNA: TGCAGTGCTGTACAGGGTAGCCAGCCCCAGCATTTT

J gene: TRBJ1-1
clone size: few
V gene: TRBV12-3/TRBV12-4
D gene: -
CDR3 protein: CASSLVGGAGEAFF
CDR3 DNA: TGTGCCAGCAGTTTAGTTGGGGGGGCAGGTGAAGCTTTCTTT

J gene: TRBJ2-7
clone size: many
V gene: TRBV20-1
D gene: -
CDR3 protein: CSASRGDGPYEQYF
CDR3 DNA: TGCAGTGCCTCGAGGGGGGACGGTCCCTACGAGCAGTACTTC

J gene: TRBJ2-7
clone size: many
V gene: TRBV12-3/TRBV12-4
D gene: TRBD2
CDR3 protein: CASRESGLAYEQYF
CDR3 DNA: TGTGCCAGCAGGGAATCAGGACTAGCCTACGAGCAGTACTTC

J gene: TRBJ1-2
clone size: many
V gene: TRBV10-3
D gene: -
CDR3 protein: CAISDGQQKIYGYTF
CDR3 DNA: TGTGCCATCAGTGATGGGCAGCAGAAGATCTATGGCTACACCTTC

J gene: TRBJ2-1
clone size: -
V gene: TRBV7-6
D gene: -
CDR3 protein: CASSSGRQSSYNEQFF
CDR3 DNA: TGTGCCAGCAGCTCGGGACGCCAGAGCTCCTACAATGAGCAGTTCTTC

J gene: TRBJ2-2
clone size: few
V gene: TRBV5-6
D gene: TRBD2
CDR3 protein: CASSSTSGGLLNTGELFF
CDR3 DNA: TGTGCCAGCAGCTCTACTAGCGGGGGGCTTCTGAACACCGGGGAGCTGTTTTTT

J gene: TRBJ2-7
clone size: few
V gene: TRBV6-1
D gene: TRBD1
CDR3 protein: CASRNGQGTYEQYF
CDR3 DNA: TGTGCCAGCAGGAACGGACAGGGGACCTACGAGCAGTACTTC

J gene: TRBJ2-5
clone size: -
V gene: TRBV5-1
D gene: -
CDR3 protein: CASSSRTVQETQYF
CDR3 DNA: TGCGCCAGCAGCTCACGGACAGTTCAAGAGACCCAGTACTTC

J gene: TRBJ2-7
clone size: -
V gene: TRBV5-1
D gene: -
CDR3 protein: CASSYDSSYEQYF
CDR3 DNA: TGCGCCAGCAGCTACGACAGTTCCTACGAGCAGTACTTC

J gene: TRBJ2-1
clone size: many
V gene: TRBV27
D gene: -
CDR3 protein: CASQDWNEQFF
CDR3 DNA: TGTGCCAGCCAGGATTGGAATGAGCAGTTCTTC

J gene: TRBJ1-6
clone size: -
V gene: TRBV12-3/TRBV12-4
D gene: -
CDR3 protein: CASSLGETSPLHF
CDR3 DNA: TGTGCCAGCAGTTTGGGCGAAACCTCACCCCTCCACTTT

J gene: TRBJ2-2
clone size: many
V gene: TRBV2
D gene: TRBD1
CDR3 protein: CASSRDRNTGELFF
CDR3 DNA: TGTGCCAGCAGTCGGGACAGGAACACCGGGGAGCTGTTTTTT